One T cell receptor (beta chain) is described in this entry. This sample is drawn from a study of T cell responses to AZD1222 COVID-19 vaccine. Study background: Second-dose intervals near 4 or 12 weeks were combined.

Generated by immunoSEQ multiplex PCR, the TCRdb table keeps only in-frame clones and is missing some. This sample has approximately 99,000 clones, with approximately 86% found just once. This receptor was identified in an adult in good health. Sequences were derived from peripheral blood, sampled on day 0 of AZD1222 vaccination.

CDR3 region: CASREPGLNTGELFF. The CDR3 nucleotides are TGTGCCAGCAGAGAGCCGGGGCTTAACACCGGGGAGCTGTTTTTT. This chain links TRBV28 with TRBJ2-2; D possibly matches TRBD1 or TRBD2 (5 bases each). CDR1 is MDHEN and CDR2 is SYDVKM in the germline V gene. This CDR3 is built from 15 residues. V lost 6 bases and J lost 2, with 13 bases in between.